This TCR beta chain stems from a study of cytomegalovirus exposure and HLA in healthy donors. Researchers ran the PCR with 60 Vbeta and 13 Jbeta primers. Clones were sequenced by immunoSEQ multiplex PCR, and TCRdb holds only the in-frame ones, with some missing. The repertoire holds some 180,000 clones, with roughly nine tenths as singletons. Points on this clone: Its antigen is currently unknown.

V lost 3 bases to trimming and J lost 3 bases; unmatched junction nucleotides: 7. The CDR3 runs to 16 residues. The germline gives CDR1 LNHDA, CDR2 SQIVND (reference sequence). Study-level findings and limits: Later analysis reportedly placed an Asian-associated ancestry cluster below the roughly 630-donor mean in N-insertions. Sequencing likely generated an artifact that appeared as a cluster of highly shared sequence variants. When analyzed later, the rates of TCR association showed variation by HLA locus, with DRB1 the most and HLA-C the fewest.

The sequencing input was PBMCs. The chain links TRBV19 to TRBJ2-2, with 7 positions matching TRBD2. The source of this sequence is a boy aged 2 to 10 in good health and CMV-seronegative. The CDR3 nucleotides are TGTGCCAGTAGTATCTGGGCGGGAGTCGACACCGGGGAGCTGTTTTTT. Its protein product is CASSIWAGVDTGELFF.